A selection of T cell receptor beta chains follows, all from one sample in a study of T cells in narcolepsy. These receptors' targets are unknown. The method was immunoSEQ multiplex PCR; TCRdb's version includes in-frame clones alone and lacks a portion of them. Among 2,500 or so clones listed, roughly 28% were seen once. The specimen was cultured CD4+ T cells from cerebrospinal fluid. These receptor sequences come from a human donor with narcolepsy. Each CDR3 is given with its conserved first and last residue. D genes are given only for firm matches. Clone size is given for some rows only: seen once, a few or many times, or a class if the clone is expanded.

>.|.|TRBV10-2|TRBJ2-6
TGCGCCAGCAGTATGATCAGCACTTCTACAAAGTCGGGCCAACGTCCTGATTTC
CASSMISTSTKSGQRPDF
>.|.|TRBV5-7|TRBJ2-1
TGTGCCAGCAGCTTGGGGGAGTCGTACAATGAGCAGTTCTTC
CASSLGESYNEQFF
>.|few|TRBV5-3|TRBJ2-7
TGTGCCAGCAGCCATAACTTAGTGGGGGAGCAGTACTTC
CASSHNLVGEQYF
>TRBD2|few|TRBV28|TRBJ2-3
TGTGCCAGCAGCTTGGGGGGGACAGATACGCAGTATTTT
CASSLGGTDTQYF
>.|.|TRBV10-3|TRBJ2-7
TGTGCCACCTCAAATCCCTACGAGCAGTACTTC
CATSNPYEQYF
>.|.|TRBV6-7|TRBJ1-1
TGTGCCAGCAGTTTCCATAGGACTTCGAACACTGAAGCTTTCTTT
CASSFHRTSNTEAFF
>.|.|TRBV11-2|TRBJ2-3
TGCGCCAGCAGCCAAGGTCCGTTCTCTAGCACAGATACGCAGTATTTT
CASSQGPFSSTDTQYF
>TRBD1|few|TRBV4-2|TRBJ2-7
TGTGCCAGCAGCGTGGGACAGGGGGGCTACGAGCAGTACTTC
CASSVGQGGYEQYF
>.|.|TRBV29-1|TRBJ1-5
TGCAGCGTCTCGGACAGTAATAGCAATCAGCCCCAGCATTTT
CSVSDSNSNQPQHF
>.|.|TRBV20-1|TRBJ2-1
TGCAGCGGATCATGGGGCAATGAGCAGTTCTTC
CSGSWGNEQFF
>TRBD2|.|TRBV7-4|TRBJ2-3
TGTGCCAGCAGCCGGGGACTAGCGGGACCGGATACGCAGTATTTT
CASSRGLAGPDTQYF
>.|.|TRBV6-5|TRBJ1-6
TGTGCCAGCAGTCAGACGACACTCTATTCACCCCTCCACTTT
CASSQTTLYSPLHF
>.|few|TRBV11-2|TRBJ1-3
TGTGCCAGCAGCTTAGGGGTAGCTGGAAACACCATATATTTT
CASSLGVAGNTIYF
>.|few|TRBV7-2|TRBJ1-4
TGTGCCAGCAAACCCGAGGGGTTTCGAGAAAAACTGTTTTTT
CASKPEGFREKLFF
>.|large|TRBV4-2|TRBJ2-7
TGTGCCAGCAGCCATAACTTAGTGGGGGAGCAGTACTTC
CASSHNLVGEQYF
>.|.|TRBV28|TRBJ2-6
TGTGCCAGCACCCCCCAGGGCCCCGGGGTCAACGCCCTGACTTTC
CASTPQGPGVNALTF
>TRBD1|.|TRBV7-8|TRBJ2-5
TGTGCCAGCAGCTTCGATAGGGACAGTTGGGAGACCCAGTACTTC
CASSFDRDSWETQYF
>TRBD1|.|TRBV2|TRBJ2-7
TGTGCCAGCACCACGGGACAGAGCATCGAGCAGTACTTC
CASTTGQSIEQYF
>TRBD1|.|TRBV5-6|TRBJ2-5
TGCGCCAGCAGCCATCAGACAGGGACCCAAGAGACCCAGTACTTC
CASSHQTGTQETQYF
>TRBD1|large|TRBV5-1|TRBJ1-2
TGCGCCAGCAGCTTGAGTCGGACAGGGGGCTTTGGCTACACCTTC
CASSLSRTGGFGYTF
>.|.|TRBV5-5|TRBJ1-4
TGTGCCAGCAGCTTCGGTTACGTTGAAAAACTGTTTTTT
CASSFGYVEKLFF
>.|few|TRBV5-6|TRBJ2-1
TGTGCCAGCAGCCAAGGGATTCGGGACAATGAGCAGTTCTTC
CASSQGIRDNEQFF
>.|few|TRBV6-5|TRBJ1-6
TGTGCCAGCAGTTTTGAGGGGTCACCCCTCCACTTT
CASSFEGSPLHF
>.|few|TRBV7-9|TRBJ2-3
TGTGCCAGCAGCTCACGGGGGTTTCCAGATACGCAGTATTTT
CASSSRGFPDTQYF
>.|few|TRBV7-9|TRBJ2-7
TGTGCCAGCAGCTCTCACGCGGCCTACGAGCAGTACTTC
CASSSHAAYEQYF
>TRBD1|few|TRBV6-1|TRBJ1-2
TGTGCCAGCAGTCGCGGACAGGGTGCCTATGGCTACACCTTC
CASSRGQGAYGYTF